This paragraph reports one T cell receptor beta chain. Antigen: not known. The read ends 3 residues shy of where the CDR3 ends; the end is completed using the germline J gene. Each participant carried one incident cervical HPV16 infection only. The data originate from a study of T cells in women clearing cervical HPV infection. Points from the study as a whole: Combining TCR richness with V gene abundances gave approximately 0.84 AUC. It is unknown whether associations predate infection; no effector/memory or HPV-specific sorting.

Profiled with immunoSEQ multiplex PCR; TCRdb holds only in-frame clones, not every one. With tens of thousands of clones in the sample, the ten largest clones hold over 1.5%. The CDR3 totals 15 residues. V was trimmed by 5 bases and J by 3 bases, leaving 18 bases between them. Per the germline V gene, CDR1 is SGHRS and CDR2 is YFSETQ. This sequence originates from a woman between 18 and 75 years old with a cervical HPV16 infection that either progressed to CIN3+ or cleared (not recorded which). Source material: blood buffy coat. The rearrangement links TRBV5-1 to TRBJ2-7; a possible D gene is TRBD1 (6 bases). The CDR3 bases that were read are TGCGCCAGCAGTCCAGGGGCCACTAGGGTCTACGAG. Its translation is CASSPGATRVYE. The whole CDR3 protein is CASSPGATRVYEQYF.